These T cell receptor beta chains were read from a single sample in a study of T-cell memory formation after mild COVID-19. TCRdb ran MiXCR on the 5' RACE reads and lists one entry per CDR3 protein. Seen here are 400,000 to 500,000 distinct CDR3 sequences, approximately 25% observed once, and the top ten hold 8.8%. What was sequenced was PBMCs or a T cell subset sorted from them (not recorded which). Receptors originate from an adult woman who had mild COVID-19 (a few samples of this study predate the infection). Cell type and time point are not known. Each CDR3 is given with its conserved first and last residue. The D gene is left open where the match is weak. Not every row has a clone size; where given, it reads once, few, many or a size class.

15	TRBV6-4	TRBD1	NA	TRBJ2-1	TGTGCCAGCAGTGGGGGACAGGGGCCAGGGGATGAGCAGTTCTTC	CASSGGQGPGDEQFF
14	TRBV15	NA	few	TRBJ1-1	TGTGCCACCAGCAGAGATAAGGGAATCACTGAAGCTTTCTTT	CATSRDKGITEAFF
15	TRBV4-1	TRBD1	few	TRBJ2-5	TGCGCCAGCTCGGTAGGCAGGGGGCTTCAAGAGACCCAGTACTTC	CASSVGRGLQETQYF
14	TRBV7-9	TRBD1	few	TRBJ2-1	TGTGCCAGCAGCCGGACAGGGGCGGGCAATGAGCAGTTCTTC	CASSRTGAGNEQFF
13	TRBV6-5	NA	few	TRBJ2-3	TGTGCCAGCGGCAATTCGGATGTGGATACGCAGTATTTT	CASGNSDVDTQYF
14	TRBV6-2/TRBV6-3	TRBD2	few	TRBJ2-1	TGTGCCAGCAGTTACGGCCTAGCGGGAGCTGAGCAGTTCTTC	CASSYGLAGAEQFF
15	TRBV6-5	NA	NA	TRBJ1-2	TGTGCCAGCAGTTACTCCCCCCCGGAGAACTATGGCTACACCTTC	CASSYSPPENYGYTF
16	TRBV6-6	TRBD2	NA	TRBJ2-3	TGTGCCAGTTCGAGGGTAGGCGGGGGGGCCTCAGATACGCAGTATTTT	CASSRVGGGASDTQYF
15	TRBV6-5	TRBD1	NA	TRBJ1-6	TGTGCCAGCAGTTGGACAGGGGGCACTGATTCACCCCTCCACTTT	CASSWTGGTDSPLHF
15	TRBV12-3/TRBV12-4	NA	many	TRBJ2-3	TGTGCCAGCAGTTTAGTCAGTAGCGGCACAGATACGCAGTATTTT	CASSLVSSGTDTQYF
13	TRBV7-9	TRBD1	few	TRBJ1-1	TGTGCCAGCAGCTTAGGGACAGGGGCTGAAGCTTTCTTT	CASSLGTGAEAFF
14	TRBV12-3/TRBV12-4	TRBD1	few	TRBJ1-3	TGTGCCAGCAGCACGGACAGGGCCGGAAACACCATATATTTT	CASSTDRAGNTIYF
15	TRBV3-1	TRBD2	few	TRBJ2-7	TGTGCCAGCAGCCAAGAGGGGACTACCCCCTACGAGCAGTACTTC	CASSQEGTTPYEQYF
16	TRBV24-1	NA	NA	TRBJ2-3	TGTGCCACCGACGATCGGAAACGGTCCGGCACAGATACGCAGTATTTT	CATDDRKRSGTDTQYF
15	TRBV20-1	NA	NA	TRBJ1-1	TGCAGTGCTAGAGATCCCGCGGCCCCGAGGGCTGAAGCTTTCTTT	CSARDPAAPRAEAFF
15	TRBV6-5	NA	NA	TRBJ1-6	TGTGCCAGCAGTTACTCGACAGCCGATAATTCACCCCTCCACTTT	CASSYSTADNSPLHF
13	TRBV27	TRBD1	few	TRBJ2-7	TGTGCCAGCAGCGGGACAGCGAACTACGAGCAGTACTTC	CASSGTANYEQYF
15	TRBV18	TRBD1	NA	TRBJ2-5	TGTGCCAGCTCAAGAAGGACAGGGAACCAAGAGACCCAGTACTTC	CASSRRTGNQETQYF
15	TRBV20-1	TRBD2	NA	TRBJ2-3	TGCAGTGCTAGAGTAGCGGGGGCCTATCGAGATACGCAGTATTTT	CSARVAGAYRDTQYF
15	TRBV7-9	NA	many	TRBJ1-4	TGTGCCAGCAGCTTAGGCGATCTGAGTGGTGAAAAACTGTTTTTT	CASSLGDLSGEKLFF
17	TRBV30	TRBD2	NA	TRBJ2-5	TGTGCCTGGAGCCCCGGACTAGCGGCGAACCCTCAAGAGACCCAGTACTTC	CAWSPGLAANPQETQYF
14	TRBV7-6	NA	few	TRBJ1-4	TGTGCCAGCAGCCTACTGCACCCATGGGGAAAACTGTTTTTT	CASSLLHPWGKLFF
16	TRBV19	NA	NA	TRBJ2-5	TGTGCCAGTAGTACCCGAAGGAGGGAAAGGAGAGAGACCCAGTACTTC	CASSTRRRERRETQYF
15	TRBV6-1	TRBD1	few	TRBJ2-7	TGTGCCAGCACCAACTCCGGGACAGACTCCTACGAGCAGTACTTC	CASTNSGTDSYEQYF
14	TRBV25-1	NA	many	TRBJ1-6	TGTGCCAGCAGTGCTGGATCCGGTAATTCACCCCTCCACTTT	CASSAGSGNSPLHF
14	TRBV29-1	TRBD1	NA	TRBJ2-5	TGCAGCGTGGGACAGGGAACGACCCAAGAGACCCAGTACTTC	CSVGQGTTQETQYF
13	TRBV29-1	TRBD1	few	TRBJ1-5	TGCAGCGTTGGCGGGACAGTCGATCAGCCCCAGCATTTT	CSVGGTVDQPQHF
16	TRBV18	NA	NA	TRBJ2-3	TGTGCCAGCTCACCACGGCCAGGTGGTGGCACAGATACGCAGTATTTT	CASSPRPGGGTDTQYF
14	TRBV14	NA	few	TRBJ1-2	TGTGCCAGCAGCCAAGTCCCGAAGATCTATGGCTACACCTTC	CASSQVPKIYGYTF
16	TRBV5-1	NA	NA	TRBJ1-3	TGCGCCAGGAGCGCGCGGGACTCGAGCTCTGGAAACACCATATATTTT	CARSARDSSSGNTIYF
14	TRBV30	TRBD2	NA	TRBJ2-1	TGTGCCTGGAATAGACTAGCGGGAGTTAATGAGCAGTTCTTC	CAWNRLAGVNEQFF
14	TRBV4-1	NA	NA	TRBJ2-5	TGCGCCAGCAGCCAAGAATTGGCCAGGGAGACCCAGTACTTC	CASSQELARETQYF
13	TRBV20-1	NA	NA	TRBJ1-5	TGCAGAGCGGGCAGGGGCGGTGATCAGCCCCAGCATTTT	CRAGRGGDQPQHF
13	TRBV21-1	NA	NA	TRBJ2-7	TGTGCCAGCAGCAAACGGAGCCCTTGCGAGCAGTACTTC	CASSKRSPCEQYF
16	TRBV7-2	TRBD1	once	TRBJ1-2	TGTGCCAGCAGCTTAGGGGGACAGGTGGAGGGCTATGGCTACACCTTC	CASSLGGQVEGYGYTF
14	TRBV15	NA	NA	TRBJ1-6	TGTGCCACCAGCAGAGGGACAGCTAATTCACCCCTCCACTTT	CATSRGTANSPLHF
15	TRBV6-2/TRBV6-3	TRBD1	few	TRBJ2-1	TGTGCCAGCAGTTATTTGGGACAGGGGGCCGGTGAGCAGTTCTTC	CASSYLGQGAGEQFF
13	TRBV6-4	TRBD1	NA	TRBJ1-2	TGTGCCAGCAGTGCCGGGACAGGACAAGGCTACACCTTC	CASSAGTGQGYTF
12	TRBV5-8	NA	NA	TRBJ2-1	TGTGCCAGCAGCTTCGGCGGGGCCGAGCAGTTCTTC	CASSFGGAEQFF
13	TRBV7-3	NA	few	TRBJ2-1	TGTGCCAGCAGCCCAGACTATCCCAATGAGCAGTTCTTC	CASSPDYPNEQFF